This T cell receptor beta chain was captured by sequencing in a study of blood T cell repertoires in COVID-19. Overall study: COVID-19 samples collected from the United States, Italy and Spain covered acute and convalescent phases. T cells, B-cell-depleted T cells, or PBMCs supplied cDNA or gDNA.

Germline CDR1 is SGHRS and CDR2 is YFSETQ. This CDR3 region has 12 residues. Concerning this clone itself: An end of the junction differs from the germline gene, which may be a read error.

How the authors handled the data: Reference gene primer amplification gave estimated nucleated cell counts. Some clones are missing from TCRdb's copy, which holds only in-frame ones; the method was immunoSEQ multiplex PCR. V, J and clone size were drawn from that table, and D and trimming were deduced from the DNA. There are about 270,000 clones in the sample; around nine tenths occur only once, and roughly 8.5% lies in the top ten. This TCR was recovered from a man aged 40-49 years with active or convalescent COVID-19. Material: peripheral blood. The genes are TRBV5-1 and TRBJ2-5, with D unresolved. CDR3 region: CASRLDRETQYF. For the CDR3, the DNA is TGCGCCAGCAGGTTGGATCGGGAGACCCAGTACTTC.